These T cell receptor beta chains were read from a single sample in a study of identical twins. TCRdb re-called the 5' RACE reads with MiXCR, one entry per CDR3 protein. The data show 300,000 to 350,000 distinct CDR3 sequences, approximately 13% seen once. These sequences were also reported in another study, on yellow fever vaccine responses in identical twins.

Sequencing was done on a sample of CD8+ T cells sorted from blood. The receptors were gathered from a woman aged 18-35 years in good health. Both conserved end residues are part of each CDR3. D genes are given only for firm matches.

V gene	D gene	CDR3 protein
TRBV7-7	-	CASSAWASRGETQYF
TRBV27	TRBD2	CASTYGGGLDTQYF
TRBV5-5	-	CASSEADRLGVDTEAFF
TRBV7-6	-	CASSLASDRDSPLHF
TRBV2	TRBD2	CASKLAAYNEQFF
TRBV13	-	CASSLDDSRGNYGYTF
TRBV7-4	TRBD1	CASSFGVGTVGSTAVGYTF
TRBV20-1	TRBD2	CSARDGGRVNNEQFF
TRBV24-1	TRBD1	CATSGNRGVVDTQYF
TRBV7-9	-	CASSSGLSSYNEQFF
TRBV12-3/TRBV12-4	-	CAVGGAGYTF
TRBV7-9	TRBD1	CASSDDRGGHNEQFF
TRBV5-5	-	CASSLGLEQETQYF
TRBV12-3/TRBV12-4	-	CVSQGHYGYTF
TRBV6-4	-	CASSDTPSAEQFF
TRBV2	-	CASSEGQGREKLFF